The entry below gives a single T cell receptor (beta chain) sequence along with its context. A much larger clonotype is one base distant, so this may be a read error. Germline V gene sequence: CDR1 DFQATT, CDR2 SNEGSKA (reference sequence). The CDR3 runs to 12 residues. V gave up 7 bases and J gave up 2 bases, with 11 bases separating them. TCRdb processed the 5' RACE reads anew with MiXCR; each CDR3 protein has one entry. The table shows about 62,000 distinct CDR3 sequences, with approximately 31% occurring only once. The V and J genes are TRBV20-1 and TRBJ2-5; D gene ambiguous. The receptor was isolated from a female donor with breast cancer. The sequenced material came from tumor-infiltrating naive CD4+ T cells sorted from the breast tumor. This sample's subset: naive CD4+ T cells, CD4+CD45RA+CD25-. The CDR3 reads CSVLVGQETQYF. The DNA of the CDR3 is TGCAGTGTTCTAGTCGGTCAAGAGACCCAGTACTTC.